Below, 17 T cell receptor beta chains from the same sample are listed, as sequenced in a study of CXCR3-negative and CXCR3-positive naive CD8 T cells. Study-level points and caveats: Compared with CXCR3-negative naive cells, CXCR3-positive naive cells showed more hydrophobic TRB CDR3s.

The TRB libraries of cDNA were built by UMI-labeled 5' RACE. TCRdb processed the 5' RACE reads again and assigns one entry to each CDR3 protein, with no DNA. Across around 63,000 distinct CDR3 sequences, the top ten clones capture around 5% of the sample. No antigen has been assigned to these receptors. Source material: naive CXCR3+ CD8+ T cells from blood. Subset reported: CD45RO-CCR7+CD27+CD95- naive CD8+ T cells expressing CXCR3 (TNR3+). These receptors were collected from a human donor in good health. Some clones in this sample may be carry-over from other donors' samples.

The chain has TRBV20-1 and TRBJ2-7. Germline CDR1 DFQATT, CDR2 SNEGSKA (reference sequence). The CDR3 has 13 amino acids. CDR3: CSAIDVEDYEQYF.

The chain combines TRBV29-1 with TRBJ1-2; absent DNA, TCRdb's TRBD1 call cannot be checked. This CDR3 has 12 amino acids. CDR1 and CDR2 from the germline V gene are SQVTM and ANQGSEA. The CDR3 loop is CSVGQVDYGYTF.

The V and J genes are TRBV6-2 or TRBV6-3 and TRBJ2-3; the D gene TCRdb calls, TRBD1, cannot be checked with no DNA. The CDR3 has 19 amino acids. The V gene's germline CDR1 is MNHEY and CDR2 SVGEGT. CDR3 region: CASEWDRTGTTPSTDTQYF.

The V call is TRBV4-2, the J call TRBJ2-1; TCRdb indicates TRBD2, and absent DNA this call remains unverified. Germline loops: CDR1 LGHNA, CDR2 YNFKEQ. CDR3 size: 16 residues. The CDR3 is CASSQERDFLLNEQFF.

The V gene is TRBV19, the J gene TRBJ1-1; the D call from TCRdb, TRBD1, cannot be confirmed without DNA. CDR3 length: 14 residues. The germline V gene encodes CDR1 LNHDA and CDR2 SQIVND (reference sequence). CDR3 loop: CASTVGPGGTEAFF. The full variable domain, in which reference TRBV19 and TRBJ1-1 provide the parts outside the CDR3, is DGGITQSPKYLFRKEGQNVTLSCEQNLNHDAMYWYRQDPGQGLRLIYYSQIVNDFQKGDIAEGYSVSREKKESFPLTVTSAQKNPTAFYLCASTVGPGGTEAFFGQGTRLTVV.

The chain employs TRBV29-1 and TRBJ2-7; TCRdb lists TRBD2, though no DNA is available to test this call. There are 15 residues in the CDR3. Germline CDR1 is SQVTM and CDR2 is ANQGSEA. Here the CDR3 reads CSVEVGREEPYEQYF.

The chain has TRBV27 and TRBJ2-1. This CDR3 comprises 14 residues. The V gene's germline CDR1 is MNHEY and CDR2 SMNVEV (reference sequence). The CDR3: CASSQQNSRNEQFF.

The V gene is TRBV27, the J gene TRBJ1-1. CDR3 length: 13 residues. The germline V gene encodes CDR1 MNHEY and CDR2 SMNVEV (reference sequence). The CDR3 spells CASSNSQNTEAFF.

The CDR3 protein is CASNHTPYRARTNEKLFF. The chain links TRBV7-2 to TRBJ1-4; TCRdb names TRBD1, which stays unverified in the absence of DNA. The germline gives CDR1 SGHTA, CDR2 FQGNSA. CDR3 size: 18 residues.

The chain has TRBV6-2 or TRBV6-3 and TRBJ2-7; checking the TCRdb D call of TRBD2 is not possible without DNA. This CDR3 is built from 18 residues. Per the germline V gene, CDR1 is MNHEY and CDR2 is SVGEGT. The CDR3 loop is CASSYSVTSGGAADEQYF.

The gene calls are TRBV7-6 and TRBJ2-5; TCRdb indicates TRBD2, and absent DNA this call remains unverified. Germline CDR1 and CDR2: SGHVS and FNYEAQ. The CDR3 has 13 amino acids. The CDR3 region is CASSPADWETQYF.

CDR3 in amino acids: CSVALAGGQQFF. The V and J genes are TRBV29-1 and TRBJ2-1; without DNA, the TCRdb call of TRBD2 cannot be checked. The germline V gene has CDR1 SQVTM and CDR2 ANQGSEA. This CDR3 region has 12 residues.

The chain is built from TRBV28 and TRBJ2-1; TCRdb designates TRBD1, a call that cannot be tested without DNA. There are 16 residues in the CDR3. Germline V gene sequence: CDR1 MDHEN, CDR2 SYDVKM. The CDR3 region is CASSPRDTGFLDEQFF.

The chain uses TRBV10-2 and TRBJ1-1. Germline CDR1 reads WSHSY; CDR2 reads SAAADI. This CDR3 has 12 amino acids. This CDR3 reads CASSPMNTEAFF.

V is TRBV12-3 or TRBV12-4 and J is TRBJ2-7; TCRdb gives TRBD1 as the D gene, but with no DNA this cannot be confirmed. The CDR3 loop spans 14 amino acids. CDR3 in amino acids: CASSPGSGGYEQYF.

CDR3 loop: CASSYRQGKNLSTGELFF. This rearrangement joins TRBV23-1 to TRBJ2-2; TCRdb indicates TRBD1, and absent DNA this call remains unverified. TRBV23-1 is an ORF for which the function is uncertain. CDR3 length equals 18 residues.

The chain combines TRBV3-1 with TRBJ2-3; absent DNA, TCRdb's TRBD1 call cannot be checked. The CDR3 contains 19 residues. The germline V gene encodes CDR1 LGHDT and CDR2 YNNKEL (reference sequence). CDR3 region: CASSPPWTGGPLSTDTQYF.